This T cell receptor (beta chain) was sequenced for a study of regulatory T cells in long-lasting Graves disease. Time point reported: persistent/refractory GD, antithyroid drugs over 5 years with positive TRAb. PBMC RNA served as the TCR library source. Libraries of TCR beta came from iRepertoire HTBI primers plus Arm-PCR of CDR3 regions. TCRdb processed the multiplex PCR reads anew with MiXCR; each CDR3 protein has one entry. The table lists about 310,000 distinct CDR3 sequences, around 20% of them singletons. This clonotype appeared a few times. Its antigen is unknown. Study outcomes and limitations: Newly diagnosed Graves' patients exceeded persistent ones in TCR diversity. The number of shared public clonotypes was higher in persistent patients (around 2,500) than new patients (around 960).

The CDR3 covers 15 residues. The V end lost 7 bases, the J end lost 5 bases, and 17 bases lay between the germline ends. The germline V gene encodes CDR1 SGHTA and CDR2 FQGTGA. This chain links TRBV7-3 with TRBJ1-4; D remains unclear. This TCR derives from a female donor with Graves disease. Sequenced material: peripheral blood mononuclear cells (PBMCs), taken when the disease was refractory, from a patient treated with antithyroid drugs. The CDR3 spells CASTCRSEANEKLFF. The CDR3 DNA sequence: TGTGCCAGCACATGTCGGTCAGAAGCGAATGAAAAACTGTTTTTT.